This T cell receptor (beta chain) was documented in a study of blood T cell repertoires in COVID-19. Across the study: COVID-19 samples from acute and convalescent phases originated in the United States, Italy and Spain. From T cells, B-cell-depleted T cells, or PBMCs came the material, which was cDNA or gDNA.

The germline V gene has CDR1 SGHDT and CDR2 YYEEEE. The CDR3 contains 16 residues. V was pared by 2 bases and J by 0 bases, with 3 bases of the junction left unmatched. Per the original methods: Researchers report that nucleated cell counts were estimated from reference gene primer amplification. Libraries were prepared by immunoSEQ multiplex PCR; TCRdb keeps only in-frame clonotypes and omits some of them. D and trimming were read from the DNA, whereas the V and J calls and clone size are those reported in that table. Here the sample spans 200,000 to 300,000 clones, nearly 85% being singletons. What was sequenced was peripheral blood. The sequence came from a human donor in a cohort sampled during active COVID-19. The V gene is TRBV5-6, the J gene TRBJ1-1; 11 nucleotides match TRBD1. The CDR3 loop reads CASSFRTGGMNTEAFF. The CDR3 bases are TGTGCCAGCAGCTTCCGGACAGGGGGCATGAACACTGAAGCTTTCTTT.